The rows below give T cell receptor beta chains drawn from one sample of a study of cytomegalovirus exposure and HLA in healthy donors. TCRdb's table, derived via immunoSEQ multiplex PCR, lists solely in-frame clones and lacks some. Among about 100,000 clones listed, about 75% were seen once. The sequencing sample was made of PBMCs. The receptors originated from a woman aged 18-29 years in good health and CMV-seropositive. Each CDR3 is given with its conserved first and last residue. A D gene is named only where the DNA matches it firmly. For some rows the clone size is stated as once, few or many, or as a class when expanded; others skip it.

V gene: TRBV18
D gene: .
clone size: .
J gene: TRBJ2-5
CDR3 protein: CASSSGHEETQYF
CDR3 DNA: TGTGCCAGCTCGTCAGGCCATGAAGAGACCCAGTACTTC

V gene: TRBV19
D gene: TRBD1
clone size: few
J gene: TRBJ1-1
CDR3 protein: CASTTPDRGQTEAFF
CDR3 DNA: TGTGCCAGTACCACCCCCGACAGGGGGCAAACTGAAGCTTTCTTT

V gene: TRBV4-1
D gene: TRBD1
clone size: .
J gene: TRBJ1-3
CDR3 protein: CASSPQGAGNTIYF
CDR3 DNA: TGCGCCAGCAGCCCACAGGGGGCGGGAAACACCATATATTTT

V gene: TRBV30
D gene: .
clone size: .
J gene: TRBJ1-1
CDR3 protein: CAWSVGGIRTFF
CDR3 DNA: TGTGCCTGGAGTGTAGGAGGCATCAGAACTTTCTTT

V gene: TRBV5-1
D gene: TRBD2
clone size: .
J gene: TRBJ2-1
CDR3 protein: CASDTSGSSYNEQFF
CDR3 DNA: TGCGCCAGCGATACGAGCGGGAGTTCCTACAATGAGCAGTTCTTC

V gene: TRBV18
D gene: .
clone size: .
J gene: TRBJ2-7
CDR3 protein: CASSHPSREQYF
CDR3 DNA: TGTGCCAGCTCACACCCCTCGAGAGAGCAGTACTTC

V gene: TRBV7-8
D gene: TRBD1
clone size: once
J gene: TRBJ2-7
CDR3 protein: CASSPPGTGSYEQYF
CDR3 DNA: TGTGCCAGCAGCCCCCCAGGGACAGGAAGCTACGAGCAGTACTTC

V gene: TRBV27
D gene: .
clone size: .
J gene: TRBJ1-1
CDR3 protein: CASSFYPAGGNTEAFF
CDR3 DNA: TGTGCCAGCAGTTTTTACCCGGCCGGGGGGAACACTGAAGCTTTCTTT

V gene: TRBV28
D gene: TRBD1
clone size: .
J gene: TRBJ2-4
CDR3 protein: CASSLFTGVGKNIQYF
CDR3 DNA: TGTGCCAGCAGTTTATTTACAGGGGTGGGCAAAAACATTCAGTACTTC

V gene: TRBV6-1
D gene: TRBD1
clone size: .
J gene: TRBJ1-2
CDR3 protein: CASSEALGTGGGYGYTF
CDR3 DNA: TGTGCCAGCAGTGAAGCCCTAGGGACAGGGGGCGGCTATGGCTACACCTTC

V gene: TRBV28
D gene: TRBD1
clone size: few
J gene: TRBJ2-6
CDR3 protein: CASIPGTARANVLTF
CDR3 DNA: TGTGCCAGCATCCCAGGGACAGCGAGGGCCAACGTCCTGACTTTC

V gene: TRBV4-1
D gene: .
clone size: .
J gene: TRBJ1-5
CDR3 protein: CASSHVYRLNNQPQHF
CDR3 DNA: TGCGCCAGCAGCCATGTATACAGGCTCAATAATCAGCCCCAGCATTTT

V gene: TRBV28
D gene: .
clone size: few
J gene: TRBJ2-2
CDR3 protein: CASRRLTGELFF
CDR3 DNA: TGTGCCAGCAGAAGACTGACCGGGGAGCTGTTTTTT

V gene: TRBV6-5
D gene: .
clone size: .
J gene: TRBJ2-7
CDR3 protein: CASSWAHSYEQYF
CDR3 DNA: TGTGCCAGCAGTTGGGCGCACTCCTACGAGCAGTACTTC

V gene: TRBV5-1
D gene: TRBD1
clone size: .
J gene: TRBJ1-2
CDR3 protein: CASRTGDVGGYGYTF
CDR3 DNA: TGCGCCAGCAGAACAGGGGATGTCGGAGGCTATGGCTACACCTTC

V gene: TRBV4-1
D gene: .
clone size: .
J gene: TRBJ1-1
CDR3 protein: CASSQAQNTEAFF
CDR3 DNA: TGCGCCAGCAGCCAAGCACAAAACACTGAAGCTTTCTTT

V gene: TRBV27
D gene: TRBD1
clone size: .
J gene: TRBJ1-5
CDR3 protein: CASSSLYGQGGQPQHF
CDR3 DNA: TGTGCCAGCAGTTCCCTCTACGGACAGGGGGGTCAGCCCCAGCATTTT

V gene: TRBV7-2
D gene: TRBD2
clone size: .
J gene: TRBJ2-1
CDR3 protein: CASSPGLAPGEQFF
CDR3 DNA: TGTGCCAGCAGCCCAGGACTAGCCCCCGGAGAGCAGTTCTTC

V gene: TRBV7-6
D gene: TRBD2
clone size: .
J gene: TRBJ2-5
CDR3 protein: CASSFGTSGVSSQYF
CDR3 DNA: TGTGCCAGCAGCTTCGGGACTAGCGGGGTCTCGTCCCAGTACTTC

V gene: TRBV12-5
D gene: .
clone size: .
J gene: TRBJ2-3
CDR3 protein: CASGLLPHGVGKASTDTQYF
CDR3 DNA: TGTGCTAGTGGTTTGTTACCCCACGGGGTGGGGAAGGCTAGCACAGATACGCAGTATTTT

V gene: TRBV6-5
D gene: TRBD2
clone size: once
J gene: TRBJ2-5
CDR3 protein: CASRPLAVQETQYF
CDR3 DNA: TGTGCCAGCAGACCCCTAGCGGTCCAAGAGACCCAGTACTTC

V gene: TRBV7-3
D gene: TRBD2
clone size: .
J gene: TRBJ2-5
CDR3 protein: CASSLAGGSQETQYF
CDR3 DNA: TGTGCCAGCAGCTTAGCGGGAGGGTCCCAAGAGACCCAGTACTTC

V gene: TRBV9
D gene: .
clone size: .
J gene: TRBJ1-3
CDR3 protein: CASSVQDSSGNTIYF
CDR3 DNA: TGTGCCAGCAGCGTCCAGGACAGCTCTGGAAACACCATATATTTT

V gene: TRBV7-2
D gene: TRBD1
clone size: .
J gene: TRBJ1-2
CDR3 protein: CASSLAPGQNYGYTF
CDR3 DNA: TGTGCCAGCAGCTTAGCCCCGGGACAGAACTATGGCTACACCTTC

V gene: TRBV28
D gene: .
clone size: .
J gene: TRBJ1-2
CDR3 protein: CASSWLGKLRIRDYGYTF
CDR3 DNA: TGTGCCAGCAGTTGGCTCGGAAAGCTACGTATCCGGGACTATGGCTACACCTTC

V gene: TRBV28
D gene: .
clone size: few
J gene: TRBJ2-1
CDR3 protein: CASSLIEGHNEQFF
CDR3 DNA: TGTGCCAGCAGTTTAATAGAGGGCCACAATGAGCAGTTCTTC

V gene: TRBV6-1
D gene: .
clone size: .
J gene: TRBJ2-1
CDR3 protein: CASVQDSYNEQFF
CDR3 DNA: TGTGCCAGCGTACAGGACTCCTACAATGAGCAGTTCTTC